The 19 T cell receptor beta chains below come from one sample, sequenced in a study of molecular identifiers for immune sequencing clone quantification. TCRdb processed the PCR reads anew with MiXCR; each CDR3 protein has one entry. The sample has about 10,000 distinct CDR3 sequences; 20% to 25% are singletons. Specimen: naive CD8+ T cells from blood, with Jurkat cell RNA spiked in. The subset: FACS-sorted CD8+CD4-CCR7+CD45RA+ naive T cells. The receptor set was obtained from a human donor in good health. Some libraries in this study had Jurkat cell RNA spiked in.

By share of the sample, this clonotype is medium-sized. The chain links TRBV4-1 to TRBJ1-5; D gene uncertain. Germline V gene lookup returns CDR1 MGHRA and CDR2 YSYEKL. V was clipped by 2 bases and J by 6 bases, with 14 bases between them. This CDR3 spans 15 amino acids. The CDR3 reads CASSQFPGKGQPQHF. The CDR3 nucleotides are TGCGCCAGCAGCCAATTTCCGGGGAAGGGTCAGCCCCAGCATTTT.

In this sample, this clonotype is medium-sized (0.01 to 0.1%). This chain joins TRBV30 and TRBJ2-3; possible D gene TRBD1, 6 bases. CDR3 length: 15 amino acids. Germline loops: CDR1 GTSNPN, CDR2 SVGIG (reference sequence). V lost 5 bases and J 2 bases, leaving 17 bases between the germline ends. CDR3 DNA: TGTGCCTGGGATCACAGAGGGGGTCCCACAGATACGCAGTATTTT. This translates into CAWDHRGGPTDTQYF.

In its sample, this clonotype is medium-sized. The V gene is TRBV7-8, the J gene TRBJ2-5; perhaps TRBD1 as D (6 bases). Trimming cost V 1 base and J 4 bases, with 10 bases left between them. Germline assignment: CDR1 SGHVS and CDR2 FQNEAQ. The CDR3 has 14 amino acids. The CDR3: CASSLVSGAETQYF. The CDR3 DNA reads as TGTGCCAGCAGCTTAGTATCAGGGGCAGAGACCCAGTACTTC.

By proportion, this clonotype is medium-sized. V is TRBV11-2 and J is TRBJ2-3; 7 bases map to TRBD2. CDR1 is SGHAT, CDR2 FQNNGV, per germline. J was trimmed by 4 bases and V by 1 base; bases with no gene match: 17. The CDR3 contains 19 residues. In nucleotides, the CDR3 is TGTGCCAGCAGCTTAGTGGCCGGGGCTAGCGGTGGAGGGTCAGATACGCAGTATTTT. Residues: CASSLVAGASGGGSDTQYF.

The J gene is TRBJ1-5, the V gene TRBV5-6, with D tentatively TRBD1 (6 bases). In germline, CDR1 is SGHDT, CDR2 YYEEEE. The ends were cut back, 4 bases at V and 5 bases at J, with 13 bases in the middle. The CDR3 spans 14 residues. The CDR3 DNA reads as TGTGCCAGCAGCGCCGGACAGTTATATCAGCCCCAGCATTTT. Translation gives CASSAGQLYQPQHF.

V and J are TRBV4-1 and TRBJ1-5; the D is unclear. The CDR3 runs 13 residues. CDR1 is MGHRA, CDR2 YSYEKL, per germline. The V and J ends lost 1 base and 5 bases respectively, with 6 bases between them. In nucleotides, the CDR3 is TGCGCCAGCAGCCAAGGTAGGGATCAGCCCCAGCATTTT. As protein: CASSQGRDQPQHF.

For this clonotype: Possible read error: a much larger clone is one base away. V is TRBV7-6 and J is TRBJ2-7; D might be TRBD1 or TRBD2, each matching 5 bases. The CDR3 consists of 14 residues. Germline CDR1 and CDR2: SGHVS and FNYEAQ. The CDR3 bases are TGTGTCAGCAGCTTAGGGGAGTCTTTCTACGAGCAGTACTTC. Its protein is CVSSLGESFYEQYF. The full variable domain, with the rest looked up from reference TRBV7-6 and TRBJ2-7, is GAGVSQSPRYKVTKRGQDVALRCDPISGHVSLYWYRQALGQGPEFLTYFNYEAQQDKSGLPNDRFSAERPEGSISTLTIQRTEQRDSAMYRCVSSLGESFYEQYFGPGTRLTVT.

This clonotype is medium-sized (0.01 to 0.1%) in the sample. The CDR3 reads CSVRGTPLRTEQFF. CDR3 bases: TGCAGCGTGCGAGGGACCCCACTACGAACCGAGCAGTTCTTC. The rearrangement joins TRBV29-1 to TRBJ2-1; D tentatively fits TRBD1 or TRBD2 (5 bases each). V lost 6 bases, J lost 10 bases, and 22 bases lay in between. CDR3 size: 14 residues. In germline, CDR1 is SQVTM, CDR2 ANQGSEA.

Concerning this clonotype: Germline is not matched at one junction end, which may reflect a read error. The chain couples TRBV7-2 to TRBJ2-1; 11 bases agree with TRBD2. Germline V gene data show CDR1 as SGHTA and CDR2 as FQGNSA. The CDR3 consists of 15 residues. CDR3 in amino acids: CTNRRTSGSYNEQFF. The DNA of the CDR3 is TGTACCAACAGACGAACTAGCGGGAGTTACAACGAGCAGTTCTTC.

This clonotype occurred a few times. The J gene is TRBJ2-6, the V gene TRBV4-3; D perhaps matches TRBD1 (6 bases). CDR1 LGHNA and CDR2 YSLEER come from the germline V gene. The V end was cut by 0 bases, the J end by 0 bases, with 12 bases between. The CDR3 has 18 residues. The CDR3: CASSQDNRAYSGANVLTF. CDR3 nucleotide sequence: TGCGCCAGCAGCCAAGATAACAGGGCATACTCTGGGGCCAACGTCCTGACTTTC.

This rearrangement joins TRBV7-2 to TRBJ2-3, with D possibly matching TRBD1 (5 bases). In germline, CDR1 is SGHTA, CDR2 FQGNSA. V lost 11 bases to trimming and J lost 1 base, with 28 bases between them. The CDR3 sequence is 18 residues long. The CDR3 nucleotides read TGTGCCCGCAACTCTCCACACAGGACCGCCTTGGGCACAGATACGCAGTATTTT. This sequence encodes CARNSPHRTALGTDTQYF.

This clonotype counts as medium-sized. The chain links TRBV6-5 to TRBJ2-7; TRBD1 might be the D (5 bases). The V end lost 0 bases, the J end lost 3 bases, and 9 bases lay between the germline ends. This CDR3 has 14 residues. In germline, CDR1 is MNHEY, CDR2 SVGAGI. Written as DNA, the CDR3 is TGTGCCAGCAGTTACTCCAGGGAAGGCTACGAGCAGTACTTC. Translation gives CASSYSREGYEQYF.

This clonotype came up many times. CDR3 loop: CASSFLGLSTNEKLFF. The CDR3 nucleotides read TGTGCCAGCAGTTTTTTAGGGTTGTCAACTAATGAAAAACTGTTTTTT. The gene calls are TRBV12-3 or TRBV12-4 and TRBJ1-4; unclear D gene. This CDR3 region has 16 residues. Trimming shortened V by 3 bases and J by 0 bases, and 11 bases separated the two germline ends.

This clonotype was recorded many times. The J gene is TRBJ1-3, the V gene TRBV5-1, with a tentative D call TRBD1 (5 bases). The V and J ends lost 1 base and 0 bases respectively, with 11 bases between them. This CDR3 region has 16 residues. The V gene's germline CDR1 is SGHRS and CDR2 YFSETQ. This CDR3 is CASSLSGHDSGNTIYF. The CDR3 DNA sequence: TGCGCCAGCAGCTTGTCCGGACACGACTCTGGAAACACCATATATTTT.

V and J are TRBV28 and TRBJ2-5, with 15 nucleotides matching TRBD2. With V trimmed by 6 bases and J by 2 bases, 4 bases remained unmatched. This CDR3 comprises 16 residues. Germline CDR1 MDHEN, CDR2 SYDVKM. CDR3 amino acids: CASSPGLAGGQETQYF. Here the CDR3 DNA reads TGTGCCAGCAGCCCTGGACTAGCGGGAGGGCAAGAGACCCAGTACTTC.

A note on this clonotype: This clone may be a read error of a much larger clone one base away. The chain combines TRBV2 with TRBJ2-5; 7 nucleotides agree with TRBD1. CDR1 is SNHLY and CDR2 is FYNNEI in the germline V gene. CDR3 length equals 16 residues. CDR3 in DNA: TGTGCCAGCAGTGTCGTCCAGGGGGAGTACCAAGAGCCCCAGTACTTC. Amino acids: CASSVVQGEYQEPQYF.

In its sample, this clonotype was seen a few times. A read error may explain this, as a much larger clone is one base away. CDR3 in amino acids: CASSFVPGGVTDTQYF. The CDR3 nucleotides are TGTGCCAGCAGCTTTGTTCCGGGGGGAGTTACAGATACGCAGTATTTT. This chain links TRBV7-9 with TRBJ2-3; 7 nucleotides align to TRBD2. J gave up 3 bases and V 3 bases, and 9 bases lay outside the gene matches. This CDR3 has 16 amino acids. The germline V gene has CDR1 SEHNR and CDR2 FQNEAQ (reference sequence).

The V call is TRBV29-1, the J call TRBJ2-3; 11 bases align to TRBD2. There are 19 residues in the CDR3. CDR1 and CDR2 (germline): SQVTM, ANQGSEA. V trimming: 6 bases; J trimming: 3 bases; junction bases outside the gene matches: 20. The CDR3 sequence is CSVGGELAGGAVWTDTQYF. The CDR3 nucleotides are TGCAGCGTAGGGGGGGAGCTAGCGGGAGGAGCCGTATGGACAGATACGCAGTATTTT.

A few counts support this clonotype. The rearrangement uses TRBV19 and TRBJ2-1, with D perhaps matching TRBD1 (7 bases). The V gene lost 1 base and the J gene lost 6 bases, with 13 bases spanning the gap. CDR3 length: 15 amino acids. Germline V CDR1 and CDR2: LNHDA, SQIVND (reference sequence). The CDR3 protein is CASSIVGQGGNEQFF. The CDR3 DNA sequence: TGTGCCAGTAGTATAGTTGGGCAGGGGGGCAATGAGCAGTTCTTC.